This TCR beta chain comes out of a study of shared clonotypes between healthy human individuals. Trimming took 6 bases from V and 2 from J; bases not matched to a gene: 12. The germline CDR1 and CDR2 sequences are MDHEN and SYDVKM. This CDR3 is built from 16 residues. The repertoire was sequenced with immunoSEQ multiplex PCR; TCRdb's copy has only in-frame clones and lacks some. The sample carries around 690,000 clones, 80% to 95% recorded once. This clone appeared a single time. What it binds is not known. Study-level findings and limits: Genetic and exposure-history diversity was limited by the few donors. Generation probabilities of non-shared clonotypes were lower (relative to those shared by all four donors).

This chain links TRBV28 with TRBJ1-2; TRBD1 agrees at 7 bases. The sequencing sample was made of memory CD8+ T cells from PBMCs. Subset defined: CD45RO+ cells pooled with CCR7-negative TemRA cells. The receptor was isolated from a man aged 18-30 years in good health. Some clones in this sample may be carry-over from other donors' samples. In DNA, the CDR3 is TGTGCCAGCAGAGGAACAGGGGAATTATTGAACTATGGCTACACCTTC. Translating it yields CASRGTGELLNYGYTF.